Listed below are T cell receptor beta chains from one sample, sequenced in a study of response to subunit inactivated influenza vaccine. TCRdb re-analysed the RT-PCR reads in MiXCR, keeping a single row per CDR3 protein. The sample lists a few hundred thousand distinct CDR3 sequences, 9.5% to 12% occurring once. This specimen consisted of PBMCs from blood, obtained 45 days after vaccination. These receptors were collected from a man aged 50 to 59 who received an inactivated influenza vaccine. Both conserved end residues are part of each CDR3. D genes are given only for firm matches. A row's size may be missing; if present it is once, few, many or a size class.

clone size | J gene | V gene | D gene | CDR3 protein | CDR3 DNA
many | TRBJ2-5 | TRBV29-1 | TRBD1 | CSVRQGRETQYF | TGCAGCGTTCGACAGGGAAGAGAGACCCAGTACTTC
few | TRBJ2-3 | TRBV2 | TRBD1 | CASTGQGLPGTQYF | TGTGCCAGCACGGGACAGGGCCTCCCCGGGACGCAGTATTTT
few | TRBJ2-1 | TRBV20-1 | TRBD2 | CSARDPSGAYNEQFF | TGCAGTGCTAGAGATCCCAGCGGGGCCTACAATGAGCAGTTCTTC
many | TRBJ1-1 | TRBV5-1 | TRBD1 | CASGMTGGSEAFF | TGCGCCAGCGGAATGACAGGGGGCTCTGAAGCTTTCTTT
. | TRBJ2-5 | TRBV4-2 | TRBD2 | CASSQEGTRTSGPYETQYF | TGTGCCAGCAGCCAAGAAGGGACGAGGACTAGCGGTCCCTACGAGACCCAGTACTTC
few | TRBJ2-3 | TRBV7-2 | . | CASSLVGHTQYF | TGTGCCAGCAGCTTAGTCGGCCATACGCAGTATTTT
. | TRBJ1-1 | TRBV5-6 | TRBD1 | CASSLPQYERSRGRATEAFF | TGTGCCAGCAGCCTTCCCCAATACGAAAGAAGCAGGGGGCGCGCGACTGAAGCTTTCTTT
many | TRBJ2-2 | TRBV7-9 | TRBD1 | CASSYGTGDTGELFF | TGTGCCAGCAGCTACGGGACAGGGGACACCGGGGAGCTGTTTTTT
many | TRBJ2-2 | TRBV12-3/TRBV12-4 | TRBD1 | CASNPRTGTGELFF | TGTGCCAGCAACCCTAGGACAGGGACCGGGGAGCTGTTTTTT
few | TRBJ2-1 | TRBV20-1 | TRBD2 | CSASGFSGSLNEQFF | TGCAGTGCTAGCGGGTTTAGCGGGAGCCTCAATGAGCAGTTCTTC
few | TRBJ2-5 | TRBV12-3/TRBV12-4 | TRBD1 | CASSFQGAGTQYF | TGTGCCAGCAGTTTTCAGGGGGCGGGGACCCAGTACTTC
few | TRBJ2-5 | TRBV12-3/TRBV12-4 | . | CASSLRRDTKTQYF | TGTGCCAGCAGTTTACGACGGGACACAAAGACCCAGTACTTC
. | TRBJ1-5 | TRBV20-1 | . | CSARGGSGQPQHF | TGCAGTGCTAGGGGGGGGAGCGGGCAGCCCCAGCATTTT
many | TRBJ2-5 | TRBV5-1 | . | CASSQGTPQETQYF | TGCGCCAGCAGCCAAGGGACACCACAAGAGACCCAGTACTTC
. | TRBJ2-3 | TRBV6-2/TRBV6-3 | . | CASSYRGNRADTQYF | TGTGCCAGCAGTTACCGCGGGAATCGGGCAGATACGCAGTATTTT
. | TRBJ1-2 | TRBV7-8 | . | CASSLVAGGNYGYTF | TGTGCCAGCAGCTTAGTGGCGGGGGGCAACTATGGCTACACCTTC
. | TRBJ2-5 | TRBV25-1 | . | CASKGIRQYF | TGTGCCAGCAAGGGTATACGGCAGTACTTC
few | TRBJ2-3 | TRBV6-1 | . | CASKWSGSRTDTQYF | TGTGCCAGCAAATGGAGCGGAAGTCGCACAGATACGCAGTATTTT
many | TRBJ1-2 | TRBV20-1 | . | CSGTQVVNGYTF | TGCAGTGGTACACAGGTGGTAAATGGCTACACCTTC
. | TRBJ1-2 | TRBV5-1 | TRBD1 | CASSSNRDRATF | TGCGCCAGCAGCTCTAACCGGGACAGGGCTACCTTC
many | TRBJ2-5 | TRBV12-3/TRBV12-4 | TRBD1 | CASSPTGGRETQYF | TGTGCCAGCAGCCCAACAGGGGGCAGAGAGACCCAGTACTTC
few | TRBJ2-4 | TRBV6-2/TRBV6-3 | . | CASRPGQLTKNIQYF | TGTGCCAGCAGACCGGGACAACTCACCAAAAACATTCAGTACTTC
few | TRBJ2-3 | TRBV20-1 | . | CSARFRTDTQYF | TGCAGTGCTAGATTCCGGACAGATACGCAGTATTTT
many | TRBJ2-3 | TRBV7-9 | TRBD2 | CASSLGTSVRDTQYF | TGTGCCAGCAGCTTAGGGACTAGCGTGAGAGATACGCAGTATTTT
few | TRBJ2-4 | TRBV27 | . | CASSFLGWGNIQYF | TGTGCCAGCAGTTTTCTGGGGTGGGGAAACATTCAGTACTTC
few | TRBJ1-6 | TRBV6-5 | . | CASSYRNSPLHF | TGTGCCAGCAGTTATAGGAATTCACCCCTCCACTTT
many | TRBJ2-7 | TRBV7-9 | . | CASSAERQPTYEQYF | TGTGCCAGCAGCGCCGAGAGACAGCCTACCTACGAGCAGTACTTC
. | TRBJ2-1 | TRBV6-1 | TRBD2 | CASRGGVRGAYNEQFF | TGTGCCAGCAGGGGGGGGGTAAGGGGCGCCTACAATGAGCAGTTCTTC
. | TRBJ2-6 | TRBV12-3/TRBV12-4 | . | CASTLGAGANVLTF | TGTGCCAGCACCCTAGGGGCTGGGGCCAACGTCCTGACTTTC
few | TRBJ1-2 | TRBV20-1 | . | CSATPGGRGYTF | TGCAGTGCTACTCCGGGCGGGAGGGGCTACACCTTC
many | TRBJ2-3 | TRBV9 | . | CASSDSGTDTQYF | TGTGCCAGCAGCGATAGCGGTACAGATACGCAGTATTTT
. | TRBJ1-5 | TRBV7-6 | . | CASSLGAVSNQPQHF | TGTGCCAGCAGCTTAGGGGCGGTGAGCAATCAGCCCCAGCATTTT
. | TRBJ1-2 | TRBV20-1 | . | CSARDIQGNYGYTF | TGCAGTGCTAGAGATATACAGGGCAACTATGGCTACACCTTC
. | TRBJ2-7 | TRBV18 | . | CASSPGQIAYEQYF | TGTGCCAGCTCACCGGGACAAATAGCCTACGAGCAGTACTTC
many | TRBJ1-2 | TRBV12-3/TRBV12-4 | . | CASRETGLNYGYTF | TGTGCCAGCAGAGAAACAGGGCTCAACTATGGCTACACCTTC
. | TRBJ2-3 | TRBV10-3 | TRBD2 | CAISEGEGTDTQYF | TGTGCCATCAGTGAGGGGGAGGGTACAGATACGCAGTATTTT
. | TRBJ1-6 | TRBV2 | . | CASNGGSNSPLHF | TGTGCCAGCAACGGGGGGAGTAATTCACCCCTCCACTTT
. | TRBJ2-2 | TRBV6-2/TRBV6-3 | . | CASSTVGLTGELFF | TGTGCCAGCAGTACAGTTGGATTGACCGGGGAGCTGTTTTTT
many | TRBJ2-6 | TRBV12-3/TRBV12-4 | TRBD1 | CASRPMTGRANVLTF | TGTGCCAGCAGACCTATGACAGGGAGGGCCAACGTCCTGACTTTC
. | TRBJ1-1 | TRBV7-9 | TRBD1 | CASSSAGTAILNTEAFF | TGTGCCAGCAGCTCCGCCGGGACAGCGATATTGAACACTGAAGCTTTCTTT
. | TRBJ1-2 | TRBV7-6 | TRBD1 | CASRPSTGGSGYTF | TGTGCCAGCAGACCTTCGACAGGGGGCAGTGGCTACACCTTC
few | TRBJ1-1 | TRBV5-1 | . | CASSYNQGRNTEAFF | TGCGCCAGCAGCTACAATCAGGGGCGAAACACTGAAGCTTTCTTT
many | TRBJ2-1 | TRBV7-2 | TRBD2 | CASSQIPGLAGNEQFF | TGTGCCAGCAGCCAGATACCGGGACTAGCTGGCAATGAGCAGTTCTTC
many | TRBJ2-7 | TRBV12-3/TRBV12-4 | . | CASSFTGDPLLF | TGTGCCAGCAGTTTTACGGGGGACCCACTACTCTTC
few | TRBJ1-5 | TRBV20-1 | . | CSARDLASLSNQPQHF | TGCAGTGCTAGAGATCTCGCGTCGTTAAGCAATCAGCCCCAGCATTTT
many | TRBJ2-1 | TRBV5-1 | . | CASSLVQLYNEQFF | TGCGCCAGCAGCTTGGTCCAGCTTTACAATGAGCAGTTCTTC